These 4 T cell receptor beta chains were sequenced from one sample in a study of T-cell reconstitution after alpha-beta-depleted transplantation in children. Preparing the TCRbeta library involved the use of unique molecular identifiers. TCRdb called the PCR reads again in MiXCR, with one record for every CDR3 protein. The data hold more than 90,000 distinct CDR3 sequences, with around 10% observed a single time. The sequencing here drew on PBMCs, taken before TCRalphabeta/CD19-depleted stem cell transplant. The source of these receptors is a boy aged 2 to 10 with acute lymphoblastic leukemia, due to receive a stem cell transplant.

The chain links TRBV5-4 to TRBJ2-2; 7 nucleotides match TRBD1. Unmatched junction bases numbered 4, after V lost 4 bases and J lost 7 bases. The germline V gene encodes CDR1 SGHNT and CDR2 YYREEE (reference sequence). The CDR3 spans 13 residues. CDR3 nucleotide sequence: TGTGCCAGCAGCCCGGGACAGCGCGGGGAGCTGTTTTTT. Amino acid sequence: CASSPGQRGELFF.

This clonotype was seen many times. The chain recombines TRBV12-3 or TRBV12-4 with TRBJ2-2, with no clear D. The ends were cut back, 7 bases at V and 0 bases at J, with 9 bases in the middle. This CDR3 is 14 amino acids long. CDR3 sequence reads: CASKQLSNTGELFF. Here the CDR3 DNA reads TGTGCCAGCAAGCAACTCTCGAACACCGGGGAGCTGTTTTTT.

This clonotype was observed at least ten times. The genes are TRBV5-4 and TRBJ2-5, with a tentative D call TRBD2 (6 bases). Between the trimmed V and J ends, which lost 4 bases and 5 bases, there was a span of 18 bases. Germline V gene sequence: CDR1 SGHNT, CDR2 YYREEE (reference sequence). The CDR3 spans 15 residues. The CDR3 DNA sequence: TGTGCCAGCAGCCGGGACTCCTCACGTTCGGAGACCCAGTACTTC. Its protein product is CASSRDSSRSETQYF. The full variable domain, its missing parts supplied by reference TRBV5-4 and TRBJ2-5, is ETGVTQSPTHLIKTRGQQVTLRCSSQSGHNTVSWYQQALGQGPQFIFQYYREEENGRGNFPPRFSGLQFPNYSSELNVNALELDDSALYLCASSRDSSRSETQYFGPGTRLLVL.

This clonotype has a handful of counts. This chain uses TRBV7-9 with TRBJ2-7, with a tentative D call TRBD2 (7 bases). The CDR3 contains 15 residues. Per the germline V gene, CDR1 is SEHNR and CDR2 is FQNEAQ (reference sequence). V lost 1 base, J lost 6 bases, and 16 bases lay in between. The CDR3: CASSLVFRGAAEQYF. In nucleotides, the CDR3 is TGTGCCAGCAGCTTAGTTTTTCGGGGGGCGGCCGAGCAGTACTTC.